This T cell receptor beta chain emerged from a study of blood T cells in healthy people across ages. This CDR3 comprises 16 residues. Germline V gives CDR1 SNHLY, CDR2 FYNNEI. The V end was cut by 6 bases, the J end by 7 bases, with 25 bases between. Primed by a sample-barcoded 5' primer and a J-beta primer mix, a second PCR proceeded for 7 to 11 cycles. Every cDNA molecule carried a tag from a template-switch adaptor bearing 12 random nucleotides. TCRdb re-derived calls from the 5' RACE reads in MiXCR, one entry per CDR3 protein. The table lists hundreds of thousands of distinct CDR3 sequences, around 45% of them singletons. For this clonotype: Its target is not known. A much larger clone differs from this one at a single base, so this may be a read error.

Points from the study as a whole: Using unsorted PBMCs precluded a conclusive naive versus antigen-experienced comparison. The recorded TCR beta diversity per million T cells decreased in a roughly linear manner with age. Possibly, changes in expanded clonotypes were confounded because donor CMV status was unknown.

The chain is built from TRBV2 and TRBJ2-7; possible D gene TRBD2, 5 bases. The receptor was derived from a man older than 75 in good health. Specimen: blood. The CDR3 here is CASRFRSVRSYNEQYF. CDR3 sequence (DNA): TGTGCCAGCAGGTTTCGTAGCGTGCGTTCCTACAATGAGCAGTACTTC. The complete variable domain, with remaining parts taken from reference TRBV2 and TRBJ2-7, reads EPEVTQTPSHQVTQMGQEVILRCVPISNHLYFYWYRQILGQKVEFLVSFYNNEISEKSEIFDDQFSVERPDGSNFTLKIRSTKLEDSAMYFCASRFRSVRSYNEQYFGPGTRLTVT.